These T cell receptor beta chains were read from a single sample in a study of blood T cells in healthy people across ages. MiXCR, run by TCRdb on the 5' RACE reads, gives a single entry per CDR3 protein. The sample has some 1.5 million distinct CDR3 sequences; 28% are singletons. Sequenced: blood. These receptors were taken from a woman in her thirties in good health. The CDR3 runs from the conserved cysteine through the conserved F or W. Fields, in order: clone size, V gene, J gene, D gene, CDR3 DNA, CDR3 protein. D genes are given only for firm matches. A clone size is listed for some rows: how often the clone was seen (once, few, many), or a class if it is expanded.

many	TRBV6-2/TRBV6-3	TRBJ2-1	TRBD2	TGTGCCAGCAGTTTTAGACTAGCGGGGGAGATGGACAATGAGCAGTTCTTC	CASSFRLAGEMDNEQFF
-	TRBV29-1	TRBJ1-4	-	TGCAGCGGGGACAACAATGAAAAACTGTTTTTT	CSGDNNEKLFF
-	TRBV2	TRBJ1-5	-	TGTGCCAGCAGTGACAGGGACCATCAGCCCCAGCATTTT	CASSDRDHQPQHF
few	TRBV2	TRBJ1-2	-	TGTGCCAGCAGTGATGCAGGGGTCGGGAGCTATGGCTACACCTTC	CASSDAGVGSYGYTF
-	TRBV15	TRBJ2-5	TRBD2	TGTGCCACCAGCAGTCGAGGGAGGGCCATGGAGACCCAGTACTTC	CATSSRGRAMETQYF
few	TRBV7-7	TRBJ2-5	-	TGTGCCAGCAGCTTAGGGGCCGGACTAACTCAAGAGACCCAGTACTTC	CASSLGAGLTQETQYF
-	TRBV12-3/TRBV12-4	TRBJ1-5	TRBD1	TGTGCCAGCAGTATGACAGGGATGGAGCCCCAGCATTTT	CASSMTGMEPQHF
-	TRBV9	TRBJ2-3	TRBD2	TGTGCCAGCAGCGAGGAGGTGGCTACTAGCGGGCACTTCACAGATACGCAGTATTTT	CASSEEVATSGHFTDTQYF
-	TRBV20-1	TRBJ2-5	-	TGCAGTGCTCGACTCTCAGAGACCCAGTACTTC	CSARLSETQYF
-	TRBV30	TRBJ1-3	TRBD1	TGTGCCTGGAGGGACAGGGGACCTGGAAACACCATATATTTT	CAWRDRGPGNTIYF
few	TRBV7-2	TRBJ2-4	TRBD2	TGTGCCAGCAGCTTAGGGTCCAGCGGGAGTGCCAAAAACATTCAGTACTTC	CASSLGSSGSAKNIQYF
-	TRBV7-2	TRBJ1-6	-	TGTGCCAGCAGCTTAGTTGGCCCTTATAATTCACCCCTCCACTTT	CASSLVGPYNSPLHF
-	TRBV4-3	TRBJ2-5	-	TGCGCCAGCAGCCAAGGAAGGGGACTGGTGGAGACCCAGTACTTC	CASSQGRGLVETQYF
few	TRBV27	TRBJ2-3	-	TGTGCCAGCAGTCCCGGACTTGTTAGCACAGATACGCAGTATTTT	CASSPGLVSTDTQYF
few	TRBV7-8	TRBJ1-4	-	TGTGCCAGCAGCCCGGGGGACCGAAGAGCGAATGAAAAACTGTTTTTT	CASSPGDRRANEKLFF
-	TRBV6-5	TRBJ1-4	TRBD1	TGTGCCAGCAGTACAACGACAGGGACTAATGAAAAACTGTTTTTT	CASSTTTGTNEKLFF
-	TRBV6-6	TRBJ2-1	-	TGTGCCAGCAGTTACTCGACGTTCAATGAGCAGTTCTTC	CASSYSTFNEQFF